This paragraph reports one TCR beta chain. This sample is drawn from a study of control samples from healthy donors and cancer patients. The CDR3 has 20 residues. Trimming at V came to 0 bases and at J to 1 base, leaving 11 bases not matched to a gene. Germline V gene lookup returns CDR1 MGHRA and CDR2 YSYEKL. Profiled with immunoSEQ multiplex PCR; TCRdb holds only in-frame clones, not every one. This listing includes roughly 200,000 clones. This sequence was found in a woman aged 25 to 39 in good health. The sequenced sample consisted of blood. The gene calls are TRBV4-1 and TRBJ2-4, with 11 bases matching TRBD2. DNA for the CDR3: TGCGCCAGCAGCCAAGACATTAGCGGGGGGGACGGATTGGCCAAAAACATTCAGTACTTC. The encoded protein is CASSQDISGGDGLAKNIQYF.